One and the same sample provided the 3 T cell receptor beta chains below, sequenced in a study of T-cell memory formation after mild COVID-19. TCRdb analysed the 5' RACE reads with MiXCR anew, one entry per CDR3 protein. The data contain about 110,000 distinct CDR3 sequences, 15% to 20% of them singletons. Sequencing was performed on PBMCs or a T cell subset sorted from them (not recorded which). The receptors were gathered from an adult woman who had mild COVID-19 (a few samples of this study predate the infection). Cell type and time point are not known.

The chain has TRBV24-1 and TRBJ2-2; TRBD1 might be the D (6 bases). Germline assignment: CDR1 KGHDR and CDR2 SFDVKD. The V end lost 7 bases, the J end lost 6 bases, and 11 bases lay between the germline ends. This CDR3 is built from 13 residues. The CDR3 region is CATRAGVAGELFF. The CDR3 DNA sequence: TGTGCCACCAGAGCAGGGGTTGCCGGGGAGCTGTTTTTT.

V and J are TRBV23-1 and TRBJ2-1; D not certain. TRBV23-1 is annotated as an ORF whose role is uncertain. This CDR3 comprises 13 residues. V lost 4 bases and J 4 bases, leaving 8 bases between the germline ends. The CDR3 reads CASSLRRYNEQFF. The CDR3, as DNA: TGCGCCAGCAGTCTAAGAAGGTACAATGAGCAGTTCTTC.

About this clonotype itself: At one boundary the junction diverges from the germline segment, which might be a read error. The chain employs TRBV3-1 and TRBJ2-2; D is uncertain. This CDR3 contains 12 residues. Germline lookup yields CDR1 LGHDT and CDR2 YNNKEL (reference sequence). CDR3 loop: CASSPKTGELFF. The CDR3 nucleotides are TGTGCCAGCAGCCCGAAGACCGGGGAGCTGTTTTTT.